The rows below give T cell receptor beta chains drawn from one sample of a study of control samples from healthy donors and cancer patients. Using immunoSEQ multiplex PCR, the repertoire was profiled, and TCRdb retains in-frame clones only, with some absent. The sample includes roughly 130,000 clones, around nine tenths of them seen just once. Sequencing was done on a sample of blood. These receptors all stem from a man between 18 and 35 years old in good health. Each CDR3 is given without its conserved first and last residue. The D gene is left open where the match is weak.

D gene	V gene	J gene	CDR3 protein
TRBD1	TRBV4-1	TRBJ2-5	ASSQSVGQGQETQY
NA	TRBV19	TRBJ1-5	ASSIAGGGVVLGQPQH
NA	TRBV7-2	TRBJ1-1	ASSLVPGNTEAF
NA	TRBV5-1	TRBJ2-6	ASSLPGFGGGRSGANVLT
NA	TRBV19	TRBJ1-1	ASTHRTEAF
NA	TRBV6-1	TRBJ1-1	ASSERGSTEAF
NA	TRBV16	TRBJ1-4	ASSRGEKLF
TRBD1	TRBV15	TRBJ2-7	ATSRAQGAGYEQY
NA	TRBV5-1	TRBJ2-3	ASSRGTATDTQY
TRBD1	TRBV7-2	TRBJ1-5	ASRGTDNQPQH
NA	TRBV18	TRBJ2-1	ASSPDNYNEQF
NA	TRBV20-1	TRBJ2-5	SARSQETQY
NA	TRBV4-1	TRBJ2-1	ASSPGTSSSYNEQF
NA	TRBV7-2	TRBJ2-2	ASSGPGRNTGELF
NA	TRBV19	TRBJ2-7	ASTNPDGSYEQY
NA	TRBV3-1/TRBV3-2	TRBJ2-1	ASSLLNNEQF
TRBD1	TRBV7-9	TRBJ2-1	ASSTRTGSYNEQF
NA	TRBV11-3	TRBJ1-6	ASSLDRGANSPLH
NA	TRBV29-1	TRBJ2-1	SVEDLNWAPGEQF